The 4 T cell receptor beta chains below come from one sample, sequenced in a study of T cells in Graves' hyperthyroidism and ophthalmopathy. Researchers amplified the TCR beta CDR3 regions from RNA transcripts. HTBI primers were the set used in a first-round RT-PCR of the TCR CDR3. Each CDR3 protein gets one entry after TCRdb re-called the multiplex PCR reads with MiXCR. The table lists about 640,000 distinct CDR3 sequences, approximately 14% of them singletons, with approximately 12% in the top ten. The sequencing input was blood. These receptors were taken from a woman aged 50 to 65 with Graves' ophthalmopathy.

This clonotype occurred a few times. The gene calls are TRBV9 and TRBJ2-1, with TRBD1 matching 7 bases. The CDR3 length is 15 residues. Trimming cost V 3 bases and J 9 bases; bases outside gene matches: 12. Germline V gene data show CDR1 as SGDLS and CDR2 as YYNGEE. The CDR3 protein is CASSATGVHFGEQFF. DNA for the CDR3: TGTGCCAGCAGCGCTACAGGGGTCCACTTTGGTGAGCAGTTCTTC.

This clonotype has more than one count but fewer than ten. The rearrangement uses TRBV7-8 and TRBJ1-6; no clear D. The CDR3 is 14 residues long. V was trimmed by 1 base and J by 11 bases, leaving 12 bases between them. The germline V gene encodes CDR1 SGHVS and CDR2 FQNEAQ. CDR3 DNA: TGTGCCAGCAGCTTAGGATTGGCGTCACCACCCCTCCACTTT. It translates to CASSLGLASPPLHF. The full variable domain, with the rest looked up from reference TRBV7-8 and TRBJ1-6, is GAGVSQSPRYKVAKRGQDVALRCDPISGHVSLFWYQQALGQGPEFLTYFQNEAQLDKSGLPSDRFFAERPEGSVSTLKIQRTQQEDSAVYLCASSLGLASPPLHFGNGTRLTVT.

This clonotype was counted at least ten times. The rearrangement joins TRBV6-1 to TRBJ2-3; 12 bases match TRBD2. CDR1 and CDR2 (germline): MNHNS, SASEGT. CDR3 size: 15 residues. V lost 7 bases to trimming and J lost 3 bases; unmatched junction nucleotides: 5. Here the CDR3 DNA reads TGTGCCAGCAAACCTAGCGGGAGGGAGACAGATACGCAGTATTTT. It yields the protein CASKPSGRETDTQYF.

This clonotype was detected many times. The chain couples TRBV20-1 to TRBJ2-1, with 9 bases lining up with TRBD2. Germline values: CDR1 DFQATT, CDR2 SNEGSKA (reference sequence). J was trimmed by 8 bases and V by 4 bases; bases with no gene match: 15. The CDR3 spans 16 residues. Here the CDR3 reads CSAKDLAGPRPYEQFF. The DNA for the CDR3 is TGCAGTGCTAAAGACCTAGCGGGACCGCGTCCCTATGAGCAGTTCTTC.